The next 7 T cell receptor beta chains were all read from a single sample in a study of neurological immune-mediated disorders. TCRdb re-called the 5' RACE reads through MiXCR, storing one row per CDR3 protein. In the table there are about 62,000 distinct CDR3 sequences, around 4.8% of which are singletons. The sample consisted of PBMCs. The receptors originated from a woman aged 50 to 65 with multiple sclerosis.

This clonotype appeared many times. This chain uses TRBV5-6 with TRBJ2-7; 8 bases fit TRBD1. Germline assignment: CDR1 SGHDT and CDR2 YYEEEE. The length of the CDR3 is 12 residues. V lost 7 bases, J lost 2 bases, and 2 bases stayed unmatched. CDR3 region: CASSDRAYEQYV. The CDR3 DNA sequence: TGTGCCAGCTCGGACAGGGCCTACGAGCAGTACGTC.

In this sample, this clonotype turned up many times. The gene calls are TRBV28 and TRBJ2-7; D remains ambiguous. The CDR3 has 12 residues. V lost 4 bases and J 7 bases, leaving 11 bases between the germline ends. Germline V gene sequence: CDR1 MDHEN, CDR2 SYDVKM. The CDR3 coding sequence is TGTGCCAGCAGTTCCGAGAAAAGGGAGCAGTACTTC. Its translation: CASSSEKREQYF.

This clonotype was counted at least ten times. The chain employs TRBV2 and TRBJ1-5; the match to TRBD1 covers 8 bases. CDR3 length: 14 residues. V lost 7 bases, J lost 1 base, and 3 bases stayed unmatched. CDR1 and CDR2 (germline): SNHLY, FYNNEI. The CDR3 loop is CASTWDRSNQPQHF. As DNA, the CDR3 is TGTGCCAGCACCTGGGACAGGAGCAATCAGCCCCAGCATTTT.

This clonotype was detected ten times or more. The chain links TRBV27 to TRBJ2-5, with TRBD1 as a possible D gene (6 bases). The CDR3 loop spans 14 amino acids. CDR1 and CDR2 from the germline V gene are MNHEY and SMNVEV (reference sequence). V lost 6 bases to trimming and J lost 5 bases, with 16 bases between them. The CDR3 nucleotides are TGTGCCAGCAGAGACAGGACTTTAGGGGAGACCCAGTACTTC. Its protein product is CASRDRTLGETQYF.

This clonotype was seen repeatedly, ten times or more. This chain uses TRBV24-1 with TRBJ2-6; TRBD1 matches at 7 bases. The CDR3 totals 16 residues. Germline V gene lookup returns CDR1 KGHDR and CDR2 SFDVKD. The V gene end was trimmed by 5 bases and the J gene end by 0 bases; junction bases not matched to a gene: 3. The CDR3 coding sequence is TGTGCCACCAGTGTTGGGACAGCCTCTGGGGCCAACGTCCTGACTTTC. Translation: CATSVGTASGANVLTF.

This clonotype was observed many times. The rearrangement links TRBV20-1 to TRBJ2-5; tentative D call: TRBD2 (5 bases). Germline V gene sequence: CDR1 DFQATT, CDR2 SNEGSKA (reference sequence). The length of the CDR3 is 14 residues. Trimming took off 5 bases at V and 1 base at J, with 14 bases between the two ends. The chain's CDR3 is CSARGERFQETQYF. Written as DNA, the CDR3 is TGCAGTGCTCGGGGAGAGAGGTTCCAAGAGACCCAGTACTTC.

This chain links TRBV24-1 with TRBJ1-2; a weak D match, TRBD1 (5 bases). CDR1 KGHDR and CDR2 SFDVKD come from the germline V gene. The CDR3 is 14 amino acids. V gave up 2 bases and J gave up 8 bases, with 14 bases separating them. The chain's CDR3 is CATSDSGSLTGYTF. In DNA, the CDR3 is TGTGCCACCAGTGATTCAGGGTCGTTAACGGGCTACACCTTC.